A single sample is the source of the 16 T cell receptor beta chains below, sequenced in a study of blood T cell repertoires in COVID-19. The data were produced by immunoSEQ multiplex PCR, yet TCRdb's version contains in-frame clones alone and is incomplete. The profile shows fewer than 250,000 clones, about 84% of them singletons. The material sequenced was PBMCs or T cells enriched from blood (not recorded which). The receptors derive from a man aged 55 to 70 who had recovered from COVID-19.

The chain recombines TRBV27 with TRBJ1-2; D is ambiguous. There are 14 residues in the CDR3. Trimming cost V 7 bases and J 3 bases, with 15 bases left between them. Germline V gene data show CDR1 as MNHEY and CDR2 as SMNVEV (reference sequence). The DNA of the CDR3 is TGTGCCAGCAAACCGAGTGGAGGACACTATGGCTACACCTTC. Protein product: CASKPSGGHYGYTF.

For the CDR3, the DNA is TGTGCCAGCAGTGAAGCGGGGGGGAGGAGGGATCAGCCCCAGCATTTT. Translated: CASSEAGGRRDQPQHF. V is TRBV6-1 and J is TRBJ1-5; possible D gene TRBD1, 5 bases. The CDR3 is 16 amino acids. Germline CDR1 reads MNHNS; CDR2 reads SASEGT. Trimming removed 0 bases at V and 5 bases at J, with 14 bases between.

The chain is built from TRBV4-3 and TRBJ1-1, with D perhaps matching TRBD1 (5 bases). This CDR3 has 15 residues. CDR1 and CDR2 from the germline V gene are LGHNA and YSLEER. V shed 1 base and J shed 1 base, with 10 bases lying between them. The CDR3 is CASSQVRGSNTEAFF. The CDR3 nucleotides are TGCGCCAGCAGCCAAGTAAGGGGTTCGAACACTGAAGCTTTCTTT.

V usage is TRBV19 and J usage is TRBJ1-5, with D possibly TRBD1 on 5 matching bases. This CDR3 is 14 amino acids long. Trimming cost V 7 bases and J 7 bases, with 17 bases left between them. CDR1 is LNHDA and CDR2 is SQIVND in the germline V gene (reference sequence). CDR3 in amino acids: CASNPGQGEQPQHF. The DNA of the CDR3 is TGTGCCAGTAACCCCGGGCAGGGCGAACAGCCCCAGCATTTT.

V is TRBV19 and J is TRBJ1-4; D unresolved. The CDR3 is made up of 16 amino acids. CDR1 is LNHDA and CDR2 is SQIVND in the germline V gene (reference sequence). The V gene lost 1 base and the J gene lost 6 bases, with 15 bases spanning the gap. Here the CDR3 DNA reads TGTGCCAGTAGTATAGGTAGATATCGGACTGATGAAAAACTGTTTTTT. This sequence encodes CASSIGRYRTDEKLFF.

There are a few counts of this clone. The CDR3 DNA reads TGTGCCAGCAGTTTATCGGGGCGGGGAGGCTACACCTTC. Protein: CASSLSGRGGYTF. The V call is TRBV27, the J call TRBJ1-2; TRBD1 might be the D (5 bases). CDR1 MNHEY and CDR2 SMNVEV come from the germline V gene (reference sequence). The CDR3 length is 13 residues. V was cut by 0 bases and J by 8 bases, with 10 bases left in between.

V gene TRBV5-1 combines with J gene TRBJ2-7; 7 positions agree with TRBD2. Germline CDR1 SGHRS, CDR2 YFSETQ. J was trimmed by 3 bases and V by 0 bases; bases with no gene match: 0. The CDR3 totals 13 residues. CDR3 loop: CASSLERGYEQYF. In nucleotides, the CDR3 is TGCGCCAGCAGCTTGGAGCGGGGCTACGAGCAGTACTTC.

This clone was observed a single time. This chain connects TRBV12-3 or TRBV12-4 to TRBJ1-4; 10 bases match TRBD1. With 6 bases clipped from V and 13 bases from J, the junction kept 8 bases outside the gene matches. The CDR3 runs to 13 residues. The CDR3 protein is CASRKNRDRGLFF. The CDR3 DNA sequence: TGTGCCAGCAGAAAGAACCGGGACAGGGGACTGTTTTTT.

V and J are TRBV5-4 and TRBJ1-2, with no clear D. CDR3 length: 13 residues. Germline V gene sequence: CDR1 SGHNT, CDR2 YYREEE (reference sequence). V lost 0 bases and J 1 base, leaving 4 bases between the germline ends. The CDR3 is CASSLVSNYGYTF. The CDR3 DNA is TGTGCCAGCAGCTTGGTTAGTAACTATGGCTACACCTTC.

The chain has TRBV7-8 and TRBJ1-6; D is perhaps TRBD1 (6 bases). The CDR3 spans 16 residues. Deletions cut 4 bases from V and 6 bases from J, with 16 bases between. Germline V gene data show CDR1 as SGHVS and CDR2 as FQNEAQ. The CDR3 DNA reads as TGTGCCAGCAGCTCCTTAGCCGGACAGCTTAATTCACCCCTCCACTTT. The encoded protein is CASSSLAGQLNSPLHF.

The V call is TRBV9, the J call TRBJ2-2; 9 positions agree with TRBD2. After removal of 0 bases from V and 6 bases from J, the junction contained 6 bases not matched to a gene. Germline lookup yields CDR1 SGDLS and CDR2 YYNGEE. The CDR3 runs 16 residues. Written as DNA, the CDR3 is TGTGCCAGCAGCGTAGTTTATAGCGGGGGAGCCGGGGAGCTGTTTTTT. It encodes CASSVVYSGGAGELFF.

The chain is built from TRBV19 and TRBJ1-2; 8 positions agree with TRBD1. From germline, CDR1 is LNHDA and CDR2 SQIVND (reference sequence). This CDR3 spans 14 amino acids. V was pared by 10 bases and J by 4 bases, with 11 bases of the junction left unmatched. Written as DNA, the CDR3 is TGTGCCACTAGACCCGGGACAGGCTTCTATGGCTACACCTTC. It specifies CATRPGTGFYGYTF. Looking up the rest from reference TRBV19 and TRBJ1-2 gives the full variable domain: DGGITQSPKYLFRKEGQNVTLSCEQNLNHDAMYWYRQDPGQGLRLIYYSQIVNDFQKGDIAEGYSVSREKKESFPLTVTSAQKNPTAFYLCATRPGTGFYGYTFGSGTRLTVV.

The count of this clone is one. V and J are TRBV3-1 (or the pseudogene TRBV3-2) and TRBJ2-2; 7 nucleotides match TRBD1. Per germline, CDR1 LGHDT and CDR2 YNNKEL (reference sequence). The length of the CDR3 is 15 residues. Trimming cost V 3 bases and J 3 bases; bases outside gene matches: 4. The CDR3 loop is CASSQGQPYTGELFF. In nucleotides, the CDR3 is TGTGCCAGCAGCCAGGGACAGCCTTACACCGGGGAGCTGTTTTTT.

The chain joins TRBV12-5 to TRBJ2-2; no clear D gene. V was cut by 3 bases and J by 7 bases, with 6 bases left in between. Germline V CDR1 and CDR2: LGHNT, FRNRAP. This CDR3 is built from 12 residues. The CDR3 sequence is CASGFEVGELFF. CDR3 coding DNA: TGTGCTAGTGGTTTTGAGGTCGGGGAGCTGTTTTTT.

The gene calls are TRBV4-3 and TRBJ1-2; D perhaps matches TRBD1 (6 bases). The CDR3 runs to 15 residues. From germline, CDR1 is LGHNA and CDR2 YSLEER. V shed 2 bases and J shed 3 bases, with 13 bases lying between them. The chain's CDR3 is CASSQQMDRDYGYTF. The CDR3 bases are TGCGCCAGCAGCCAACAGATGGACAGAGACTATGGCTACACCTTC.

The J gene is TRBJ1-2, the V gene TRBV6-5; possibly TRBD1 for D (6 bases). From germline, CDR1 is MNHEY and CDR2 SVGAGI. The CDR3 is made up of 13 amino acids. V lost 4 bases, J lost 2 bases, and 8 bases lay in between. Here the CDR3 DNA reads TGTGCCAGCAGTTGGGACACCAACTATGGCTACACCTTC. This sequence encodes CASSWDTNYGYTF.